This T cell receptor beta chain originates from a study of blood T cell repertoires in COVID-19. Recovered status applied to Cohort 3 donors who had two consecutive negative PCRs. It also applied to those with clearance or with symptom resolution. Sequencing was performed with immunoSEQ multiplex PCR; in TCRdb, only in-frame clones are kept and a portion is missing. The sample lists some 320,000 clones; roughly 86% were seen once. The sequenced material came from PBMCs or T cells enriched from blood (not recorded which). The TCR sequence derives from a woman in her 30s who had recovered from COVID-19.

As DNA, the CDR3 is TGTGCCAGCAGTCGCGACATACAAGAGACCCAGTACTTC. Translating gives CASSRDIQETQYF. The J gene is TRBJ2-5, the V gene TRBV5-4; D gene unclear. The CDR3 covers 13 residues. Trimming took 5 bases from V and 2 from J, leaving 10 bases between them. Per germline, CDR1 SGHNT and CDR2 YYREEE (reference sequence). Full variable domain (rest looked up from reference TRBV5-4 and TRBJ2-5): ETGVTQSPTHLIKTRGQQVTLRCSSQSGHNTVSWYQQALGQGPQFIFQYYREEENGRGNFPPRFSGLQFPNYSSELNVNALELDDSALYLCASSRDIQETQYFGPGTRLLVL.